The 30 T cell receptor beta chains below all came from one sample that was sequenced in a study of blood T cell repertoires in COVID-19. TCRdb's table, derived via immunoSEQ multiplex PCR, lists solely in-frame clones and lacks some. This sample has approximately 180,000 clones, with about 80% found just once. The sample consisted of peripheral blood. The receptors come from a woman in her seventies with acute or convalescent COVID-19.

The V call is TRBV28, the J call TRBJ1-3, with 7 nucleotides matching TRBD1. CDR1 MDHEN and CDR2 SYDVKM come from the germline V gene. V was clipped by 5 bases and J by 2 bases; unmatched bases: 6. This CDR3 contains 15 residues. This CDR3 reads CASSQTGFTGNTIYF. The CDR3 DNA reads TGTGCCAGCAGTCAGACAGGGTTTACTGGAAACACCATATATTTT.

V gene TRBV9 combines with J gene TRBJ1-1; possibly TRBD1 for D (5 bases). Per germline, CDR1 SGDLS and CDR2 YYNGEE. The ends were cut back, 4 bases at V and 0 bases at J, with 13 bases in the middle. The CDR3 has 15 residues. CDR3 DNA: TGTGCCAGCAGCTTCCAGGGAGGGTTGAACACTGAAGCTTTCTTT. It codes for CASSFQGGLNTEAFF.

The chain combines TRBV19 with TRBJ2-5, with 12 positions matching TRBD2. The CDR3 has 16 residues. Germline values: CDR1 LNHDA, CDR2 SQIVND (reference sequence). Trimming cost V 1 base and J 5 bases; bases outside gene matches: 5. CDR3 coding DNA: TGTGCCAGTAGTATAGGGGGACTAGCGGGCGGGGAGACCCAGTACTTC. It is translated as CASSIGGLAGGETQYF.

V and J are TRBV18 and TRBJ1-2; D remains unclear. Trimming took off 8 bases at V and 0 bases at J, with 13 bases between the two ends. CDR1 and CDR2 from the germline V gene are KGHSH and LQKENI. CDR3 length: 14 amino acids. The CDR3 protein is CASLGALANYGYTF. CDR3 nucleotides: TGTGCCAGCCTGGGAGCGTTAGCTAACTATGGCTACACCTTC.

The J gene is TRBJ1-3, the V gene TRBV7-6, with 8 bases that match TRBD1. With V trimmed by 5 bases and J by 1 base, 4 bases remained unmatched. Germline V gene lookup returns CDR1 SGHVS and CDR2 FNYEAQ. The CDR3 extends over 15 amino acids. The CDR3 DNA is TGTGCCAGCAGCGTGGACAGGGTATCTGGAAACACCATATATTTT. Translated, it gives CASSVDRVSGNTIYF. The full variable domain, rest sourced from reference TRBV7-6 and TRBJ1-3, is GAGVSQSPRYKVTKRGQDVALRCDPISGHVSLYWYRQALGQGPEFLTYFNYEAQQDKSGLPNDRFSAERPEGSISTLTIQRTEQRDSAMYRCASSVDRVSGNTIYFGEGSWLTVV.

The chain is built from TRBV27 and TRBJ2-7, with 14 bases fitting TRBD2. The CDR3 is 17 amino acids. The ends lost 8 bases at V and 2 bases at J; junction bases unmatched: 11. The germline CDR1 and CDR2 sequences are MNHEY and SMNVEV (reference sequence). The CDR3 DNA reads as TGTGCCAGCCCTAGAGGGACTAGCGGGAGTTTGGCCTACGAGCAGTACTTC. Translating gives CASPRGTSGSLAYEQYF.

V is TRBV6-5 and J is TRBJ2-3; TRBD2 matches at 7 bases. Germline lookup yields CDR1 MNHEY and CDR2 SVGAGI. Trimming at V came to 7 bases and at J to 4 bases, leaving 11 bases not matched to a gene. This CDR3 region has 15 residues. CDR3 sequence (DNA): TGTGCCAGCAACCTCTTCGGGGAGGGGCCAGATACGCAGTATTTT. Amino acids: CASNLFGEGPDTQYF.

This sequence joins TRBV11-3 and TRBJ2-1; 16 nucleotides match TRBD2. Trimming at V came to 5 bases and at J to 7 bases, leaving 5 bases not matched to a gene. CDR1 is SGHNT, CDR2 YENEEA, per germline. There are 16 residues in the CDR3. The CDR3 reads CASSPGTSGRANEQFF. CDR3 bases: TGTGCCAGCAGCCCCGGGACTAGCGGGAGGGCGAATGAGCAGTTCTTC.

Here the CDR3 DNA reads TGCAGTGCCCCTACTAGCAATGAGCAGTTCTTC. It encodes CSAPTSNEQFF. The chain carries TRBV20-1 and TRBJ2-1; tentative D call: TRBD2 (5 bases). V was cut by 6 bases and J by 6 bases, with 9 bases left in between. Germline V gives CDR1 DFQATT, CDR2 SNEGSKA (reference sequence). CDR3 length equals 11 residues.

The gene calls are TRBV7-9 and TRBJ2-1, with D uncertain. Germline CDR1 and CDR2: SEHNR and FQNEAQ (reference sequence). V lost 5 bases to trimming and J lost 10 bases, with 15 bases between them. The CDR3 length is 13 residues. The CDR3, as DNA: TGTGCCAGCAGCCCCGACGTGAAACAGGAGCAGTTCTTC. Translating it yields CASSPDVKQEQFF.

V gene TRBV18 combines with J gene TRBJ1-5, with D possibly matching TRBD1 (5 bases). The germline CDR1 and CDR2 sequences are KGHSH and LQKENI. The germline V and J ends were trimmed by 6 bases and 7 bases, with 16 bases remaining between them. The CDR3 is 14 amino acids. The CDR3 DNA sequence: TGTGCCAGCTCTCCAAATCAGGGCGACCAGCCCCAGCATTTT. Translated, it gives CASSPNQGDQPQHF.

This clone was counted only a few times. The chain carries TRBV19 and TRBJ1-4; D perhaps matches TRBD1 (5 bases). Per the germline V gene, CDR1 is LNHDA and CDR2 is SQIVND (reference sequence). Trimming stripped 6 bases from V and 3 bases from J, with 8 bases between. This CDR3 has 13 residues. The CDR3 nucleotides read TGTGCCAGTAGCGGGGGGGCTAATGAAAAACTGTTTTTT. It encodes CASSGGANEKLFF.

The rearrangement joins TRBV12-3 or TRBV12-4 to TRBJ1-1; 10 bases agree with TRBD1. CDR3 length: 13 amino acids. The J segment lost 10 bases and the V segment lost 0 bases, leaving 2 bases of the junction unmatched. CDR3 protein: CASSLADRGRAFF. Written as DNA, the CDR3 is TGTGCCAGCAGTTTAGCCGACAGGGGGCGAGCTTTCTTT.

The J gene is TRBJ2-5, the V gene TRBV12-5, with a weak D call TRBD1 (5 bases). Trimming cost V 5 bases and J 5 bases, with 18 bases left between them. Germline CDR1 is LGHNT and CDR2 is FRNRAP. This CDR3 has 15 amino acids. Written as DNA, the CDR3 is TGTGCTAGTGGTCCCGACAGTATTGAGTGGGAGACCCAGTACTTC. Translation: CASGPDSIEWETQYF.

The table lists this clone with a count of one. The chain combines TRBV2 with TRBJ2-3, with D possibly TRBD2 on 5 matching bases. The CDR3 is 15 amino acids. V lost 1 base to trimming and J lost 4 bases, with 12 bases between them. Per germline, CDR1 SNHLY and CDR2 FYNNEI. The CDR3 nucleotides are TGTGCCAGCAGTGAAGGGTCGAGGGTAGCAGATACGCAGTATTTT. Protein sequence: CASSEGSRVADTQYF.

The chain employs TRBV4-3 and TRBJ2-1; the D is unclear. Germline-derived CDR1 and CDR2 are LGHNA and YSLEER. Trimming removed 1 base at V and 4 bases at J, with 14 bases between. This CDR3 has 16 amino acids. The CDR3 spells CASSQVGEPSYNEQFF. The CDR3 DNA is TGCGCCAGCAGCCAAGTGGGCGAACCCAGTTACAATGAGCAGTTCTTC.

The chain has TRBV5-6 and TRBJ1-1, with 7 nucleotides matching TRBD1. The length of the CDR3 is 17 residues. Germline V CDR1 and CDR2: SGHDT, YYEEEE. V trimming: 1 base; J trimming: 3 bases; junction bases outside the gene matches: 12. Here the CDR3 reads CASSLLGSQGTDTEAFF. The CDR3 nucleotides read TGTGCCAGCAGCTTGCTCGGTTCACAGGGGACGGACACTGAAGCTTTCTTT.

This clone was found once. The rearrangement links TRBV28 to TRBJ2-5; D not certain. Germline V gene lookup returns CDR1 MDHEN and CDR2 SYDVKM. CDR3 length: 13 residues. V shed 2 bases and J shed 5 bases, with 9 bases lying between them. As DNA, the CDR3 is TGTGCCAGCAGTTTAAATTTCGGGGAGACCCAGTACTTC. The encoded protein is CASSLNFGETQYF.

The J gene is TRBJ1-1, the V gene TRBV5-4; 9 bases line up with TRBD1. CDR3 length: 14 amino acids. V was clipped by 0 bases and J by 6 bases; unmatched bases: 3. Germline V gene data show CDR1 as SGHNT and CDR2 as YYREEE (reference sequence). CDR3 coding DNA: TGTGCCAGCAGCTTGGGACAGGGGGTACCTGAAGCTTTCTTT. This translates into CASSLGQGVPEAFF.

This chain uses TRBV6-6 with TRBJ1-1; a weak D match, TRBD1 (5 bases). V dropped 7 bases and J dropped 4 bases, with 13 bases sitting between them. Per the germline V gene, CDR1 is MNHNY and CDR2 is SVGAGI (reference sequence). This CDR3 spans 13 amino acids. CDR3 nucleotides: TGTGCCAGCAAGGGGCAAGGTGGCACTGAAGCTTTCTTT. It specifies CASKGQGGTEAFF.

The V and J genes are TRBV7-2 and TRBJ1-4; D not resolved. This CDR3 is built from 13 residues. Trimming stripped 0 bases from V and 10 bases from J, with 9 bases between. From germline, CDR1 is SGHTA and CDR2 FQGNSA. The CDR3 sequence: CASSLAEGLKLFF. The CDR3 DNA follows: TGTGCCAGCAGCTTAGCAGAGGGTCTAAAACTGTTTTTT. Using reference TRBV7-2 and TRBJ1-4 for the parts outside the CDR3, the full variable domain is GAGVSQSPSNKVTEKGKDVELRCDPISGHTALYWYRQSLGQGLEFLIYFQGNSAPDKSGLPSDRFSAERTGGSVSTLTIQRTQQEDSAVYLCASSLAEGLKLFFGSGTQLSVL.

This rearrangement joins TRBV5-4 to TRBJ1-2; tentative D call: TRBD1 (6 bases). Germline V gives CDR1 SGHNT, CDR2 YYREEE (reference sequence). The length of the CDR3 is 13 residues. V lost 0 bases and J lost 8, with 11 bases in between. As DNA, the CDR3 is TGTGCCAGCAGCTTGGGGACAGTGGGGGGCTACACCTTC. It yields the protein CASSLGTVGGYTF.

The chain joins TRBV7-8 to TRBJ2-7; 7 bases match TRBD1. The length of the CDR3 is 14 residues. The V gene end was trimmed by 3 bases and the J gene end by 6 bases; junction bases not matched to a gene: 8. The germline CDR1 and CDR2 sequences are SGHVS and FQNEAQ. The chain's CDR3 is CASSFNNRGGEQYF. The CDR3, as DNA: TGTGCCAGCAGCTTTAACAACAGGGGCGGCGAGCAGTACTTC.

This chain joins TRBV4-1 and TRBJ2-2, with 8 bases that match TRBD2. The germline V gene encodes CDR1 MGHRA and CDR2 YSYEKL. The CDR3 spans 19 residues. Trimming at V came to 6 bases and at J to 0 bases, leaving 15 bases not matched to a gene. In DNA form, the CDR3 reads TGCGCCAGCAGTTCCCGGCGGGGGGCACAATTCGCGAACACCGGGGAGCTGTTTTTT. Translated: CASSSRRGAQFANTGELFF.

This clone was counted once. The chain employs TRBV7-9 and TRBJ1-3; tentative D call: TRBD1 (6 bases). The CDR3 is 15 amino acids. V was pared by 1 base and J by 0 bases, with 7 bases between. Germline V gives CDR1 SEHNR, CDR2 FQNEAQ (reference sequence). DNA of the CDR3: TGTGCCAGCAGCTTAGACAGGGCCTCTGGAAACACCATATATTTT. This translates into CASSLDRASGNTIYF.

As regards this clone: In the same sample, other DNA sequences code for this CDR3. The chain uses TRBV5-1 and TRBJ2-3; the match to TRBD2 covers 8 bases. Germline values: CDR1 SGHRS, CDR2 YFSETQ. V shed 4 bases, J shed 6 bases, and the junction held 7 bases outside the gene matches. This CDR3 contains 14 residues. DNA for the CDR3: TGCGCCAGCAGCCTCCCCGGGGGGGGTGATACGCAGTATTTT. Translation gives CASSLPGGGDTQYF.

CDR3 coding DNA: TGTGCCAGCTCACCACCGGGGAGAAGGGGCTACACCTTC. It specifies CASSPPGRRGYTF. The rearrangement links TRBV18 to TRBJ1-2, with unresolved D. Looked up from germline, CDR1 is KGHSH and CDR2 is LQKENI. V lost 0 bases, J lost 8 bases, and 10 bases lay in between. This CDR3 has 13 residues. The whole variable domain, filled in from reference TRBV18 and TRBJ1-2, reads NAGVMQNPRHLVRRRGQEARLRCSPMKGHSHVYWYRQLPEEGLKFMVYLQKENIIDESGMPKERFSAEFPKEGPSILRIQQVVRGDSAAYFCASSPPGRRGYTFGSGTRLTVV.

J is TRBJ2-5 and V is TRBV12-3 or TRBV12-4; possible D gene TRBD2, 6 bases. V lost 3 bases to trimming and J lost 7 bases, with 12 bases between them. The CDR3 consists of 13 residues. CDR3 sequence (DNA): TGTGCCAGCAGTTTTGCGGGGCCTGGGACCCAGTACTTC. It encodes CASSFAGPGTQYF.

The rearrangement joins TRBV7-9 to TRBJ2-5; D gene ambiguous. In germline, CDR1 is SEHNR, CDR2 FQNEAQ (reference sequence). The CDR3 runs 10 residues. The V end lost 5 bases, the J end lost 5 bases, and 3 bases lay between the germline ends. DNA of the CDR3: TGTGCCAGCAGCCGGGAGACCCAGTACTTC. This translates into CASSRETQYF.

The rearrangement joins TRBV5-4 to TRBJ2-1, with 8 bases matching TRBD2. Germline trimming cut 5 bases from V and 7 bases from J; bases unmatched to any gene: 8. The CDR3 is made up of 14 amino acids. Looked up from germline, CDR1 is SGHNT and CDR2 is YYREEE (reference sequence). CDR3 region: CASSPGTSWNEQFF. DNA for the CDR3: TGTGCCAGCAGTCCCGGGACTAGTTGGAATGAGCAGTTCTTC. Based on the CDR3 plus reference TRBV5-4 and TRBJ2-1, the full variable domain is ETGVTQSPTHLIKTRGQQVTLRCSSQSGHNTVSWYQQALGQGPQFIFQYYREEENGRGNFPPRFSGLQFPNYSSELNVNALELDDSALYLCASSPGTSWNEQFFGPGTRLTVL.